A selection of T cell receptor beta chains follows, all from one sample in a study of T cells in Graves' hyperthyroidism and ophthalmopathy. A single record per CDR3 protein comes from TCRdb applying MiXCR to the multiplex PCR reads. The data contain hundreds of thousands of distinct CDR3 sequences, about 15% of them singletons. Source material: blood. The receptors originated from a man between 18 and 35 years old with Graves' ophthalmopathy. CDR3s include the opening cysteine and the closing phenylalanine or tryptophan. A D gene is named only where the DNA matches it firmly. Rows may omit the clone size; those that give it use once, few, many or a size class.

cdr3_nt: TGTGCCAGTAGTATAAGAGGGCCGAAATCCTACAATGAGCAGTTCTTC; cdr3_aa: CASSIRGPKSYNEQFF; cdr3_length: 16; d_call: NA; clone_size: many; v_call: TRBV19; j_call: TRBJ2-1
cdr3_nt: TGTGCCAGTCGACAGGGCGGTTATCAGCCCCAGCATTTT; cdr3_aa: CASRQGGYQPQHF; cdr3_length: 13; d_call: TRBD1; clone_size: NA; v_call: TRBV19; j_call: TRBJ1-5
cdr3_nt: TGTGCCTCCACGGTAGCGGCAAGCACAGATACGCAGTATTTT; cdr3_aa: CASTVAASTDTQYF; cdr3_length: 14; d_call: NA; clone_size: NA; v_call: TRBV6-1; j_call: TRBJ2-3
cdr3_nt: TGTGCCAGCAGTTACTCGGCTGTGGAGGGTCCCTACGAGCAGTACTTC; cdr3_aa: CASSYSAVEGPYEQYF; cdr3_length: 16; d_call: NA; clone_size: NA; v_call: TRBV6-5; j_call: TRBJ2-7
cdr3_nt: TGCGCCAGCAGCCTACGCGCTAGCGGGGGGTCCAAAGAGCAGTTCTTC; cdr3_aa: CASSLRASGGSKEQFF; cdr3_length: 16; d_call: TRBD2; clone_size: many; v_call: TRBV4-1; j_call: TRBJ2-1
cdr3_nt: TGTGCCAGCAGTTACGGGGGGACCCCTTACAATGAGCAGTTCTTC; cdr3_aa: CASSYGGTPYNEQFF; cdr3_length: 15; d_call: NA; clone_size: NA; v_call: TRBV6-5; j_call: TRBJ2-1
cdr3_nt: TGTGCCAGCAGCTTGTCTAGCGGGAGGACAGATACGCAGTATTTT; cdr3_aa: CASSLSSGRTDTQYF; cdr3_length: 15; d_call: TRBD2; clone_size: many; v_call: TRBV3-1; j_call: TRBJ2-3
cdr3_nt: TGTGCCAGCAGCGTACCCAGGGGCGGGGAGCTGTTTTTT; cdr3_aa: CASSVPRGGELFF; cdr3_length: 13; d_call: NA; clone_size: many; v_call: TRBV9; j_call: TRBJ2-2
cdr3_nt: TGTGCCAGCAGCCAAGGCAGGGTGAGCGGCTACACCTTC; cdr3_aa: CASSQGRVSGYTF; cdr3_length: 13; d_call: NA; clone_size: NA; v_call: TRBV11-2; j_call: TRBJ1-2
cdr3_nt: TGTGCCAGTACCCAAAGGAGGGTGTTAGAGGGGGCAAACACTGAAGCTTTCTTT; cdr3_aa: CASTQRRVLEGANTEAFF; cdr3_length: 18; d_call: TRBD1; clone_size: few; v_call: TRBV19; j_call: TRBJ1-1
cdr3_nt: TGCGCCAGCAGCTTGGCCGGGGGTACCTATCAGCCCCAGCATTTT; cdr3_aa: CASSLAGGTYQPQHF; cdr3_length: 15; d_call: NA; clone_size: NA; v_call: TRBV5-1; j_call: TRBJ1-5
cdr3_nt: TGTGCCAGCAGCTTATCGACCAACAATGAGCAGTTCTTC; cdr3_aa: CASSLSTNNEQFF; cdr3_length: 13; d_call: NA; clone_size: many; v_call: TRBV11-3; j_call: TRBJ2-1
cdr3_nt: TGCAGCGTTGAGGGGTCGGGGCTAACGGGCTACACCTTC; cdr3_aa: CSVEGSGLTGYTF; cdr3_length: 13; d_call: NA; clone_size: NA; v_call: TRBV29-1; j_call: TRBJ1-2
cdr3_nt: TGTGCCAGCAGCCCGTGGGTGCTTGGGGAGCAGTACTTC; cdr3_aa: CASSPWVLGEQYF; cdr3_length: 13; d_call: NA; clone_size: many; v_call: TRBV7-9; j_call: TRBJ2-7
cdr3_nt: TGCAGTGCTAGAGATGCTTGGACTAGCAACACCGGGGAGCTGTTTTTT; cdr3_aa: CSARDAWTSNTGELFF; cdr3_length: 16; d_call: TRBD2; clone_size: few; v_call: TRBV20-1; j_call: TRBJ2-2
cdr3_nt: TGTGCCAGCAGCTTGACGGGACAGGGGTCCTACGAGCAGTACTTC; cdr3_aa: CASSLTGQGSYEQYF; cdr3_length: 15; d_call: TRBD1; clone_size: NA; v_call: TRBV5-4; j_call: TRBJ2-7
cdr3_nt: TGTGCCAGCAGTCTGACGGTTGAGCAGTTCTTC; cdr3_aa: CASSLTVEQFF; cdr3_length: 11; d_call: NA; clone_size: many; v_call: TRBV11-3; j_call: TRBJ2-1
cdr3_nt: TGTGCCAGCAGTAATCGTGGAGAAGCTTTCTTT; cdr3_aa: CASSNRGEAFF; cdr3_length: 11; d_call: NA; clone_size: many; v_call: TRBV12-3/TRBV12-4; j_call: TRBJ1-1
cdr3_nt: TGTGCCAGCAGCCCCCCAGCGATAGTCGGTGGAACCGGGGAGCTGTTTTTT; cdr3_aa: CASSPPAIVGGTGELFF; cdr3_length: 17; d_call: NA; clone_size: NA; v_call: TRBV4-2; j_call: TRBJ2-2
cdr3_nt: TGTGCCAGCAGCTCCCCCAGACACTCTGGAAACACCATATATTTT; cdr3_aa: CASSSPRHSGNTIYF; cdr3_length: 15; d_call: NA; clone_size: NA; v_call: TRBV7-9; j_call: TRBJ1-3
cdr3_nt: TGTGCCAGTAGTACCGGGGCCAAAAACATTCAGTACTTC; cdr3_aa: CASSTGAKNIQYF; cdr3_length: 13; d_call: NA; clone_size: NA; v_call: TRBV19; j_call: TRBJ2-4
cdr3_nt: TGTGCCAGCAGCTTAGTAATTGGACAATCTGGAAACACCATATATTTT; cdr3_aa: CASSLVIGQSGNTIYF; cdr3_length: 16; d_call: NA; clone_size: few; v_call: TRBV11-2; j_call: TRBJ1-3
cdr3_nt: TGCGCCAGCAGCTCCGTGACAGGGGTCGACACCGGGGAGCTGTTTTTT; cdr3_aa: CASSSVTGVDTGELFF; cdr3_length: 16; d_call: TRBD1; clone_size: NA; v_call: TRBV5-1; j_call: TRBJ2-2
cdr3_nt: TGTGCCAGCAGCTTAGGTGAACTAGGGAACAATGAGCAGTTCTTC; cdr3_aa: CASSLGELGNNEQFF; cdr3_length: 15; d_call: NA; clone_size: many; v_call: TRBV11-3; j_call: TRBJ2-1
cdr3_nt: TGCAGTGCGGCCGCGGCTATTCACTACAATGAGCAGTTCTTC; cdr3_aa: CSAAAAIHYNEQFF; cdr3_length: 14; d_call: NA; clone_size: NA; v_call: TRBV20-1; j_call: TRBJ2-1
cdr3_nt: TGTGCCAGCAGCCTGACTAGCGGGGGGGATACTAGCACAGATACGCAGTATTTT; cdr3_aa: CASSLTSGGDTSTDTQYF; cdr3_length: 18; d_call: TRBD2; clone_size: few; v_call: TRBV4-2; j_call: TRBJ2-3
cdr3_nt: TGCGCCAGCAGCTTGGGGACAGGGGTGAGTCCCTACGAGCAGTACTTC; cdr3_aa: CASSLGTGVSPYEQYF; cdr3_length: 16; d_call: TRBD1; clone_size: many; v_call: TRBV5-1; j_call: TRBJ2-7
cdr3_nt: TGTGCCAGCAGCCAATCAATCAATGAGCAGTTCTTC; cdr3_aa: CASSQSINEQFF; cdr3_length: 12; d_call: NA; clone_size: many; v_call: TRBV3-1; j_call: TRBJ2-1
cdr3_nt: TGCGCCAGCAGCACGGGACAGGGGACGAACAATGAGCAGTTCTTC; cdr3_aa: CASSTGQGTNNEQFF; cdr3_length: 15; d_call: TRBD1; clone_size: many; v_call: TRBV5-1; j_call: TRBJ2-1
cdr3_nt: TGTGCCTGGAGTTCTGACAGCTCCTACGAGCAGTACTTC; cdr3_aa: CAWSSDSSYEQYF; cdr3_length: 13; d_call: NA; clone_size: NA; v_call: TRBV30; j_call: TRBJ2-7
cdr3_nt: TGTGCCAGCAGCCTATCTCCAGGGACAGATAACTATGGCTACACCTTC; cdr3_aa: CASSLSPGTDNYGYTF; cdr3_length: 16; d_call: TRBD1; clone_size: many; v_call: TRBV3-1; j_call: TRBJ1-2
cdr3_nt: TGTGCCAGCAGTGGGGCGGGAGGGAACAATGAGCAGTTCTTC; cdr3_aa: CASSGAGGNNEQFF; cdr3_length: 14; d_call: TRBD2; clone_size: NA; v_call: TRBV2; j_call: TRBJ2-1
cdr3_nt: TGCGCCAGCAGTGATGGGACTAGCGGGAGCATCTACAATGAGCAGTTCTTC; cdr3_aa: CASSDGTSGSIYNEQFF; cdr3_length: 17; d_call: TRBD2; clone_size: few; v_call: TRBV10-1; j_call: TRBJ2-1
cdr3_nt: TGTGCCAGTCGGGAGCGGGGGATATACGAGCAGTACTTC; cdr3_aa: CASRERGIYEQYF; cdr3_length: 13; d_call: TRBD2; clone_size: NA; v_call: TRBV6-1; j_call: TRBJ2-7
cdr3_nt: TGTGCCAGCTCACCATACACGGGACAGGGGGCGTACGAGCAGTACTTC; cdr3_aa: CASSPYTGQGAYEQYF; cdr3_length: 16; d_call: TRBD1; clone_size: few; v_call: TRBV18; j_call: TRBJ2-7
cdr3_nt: TGCAGTGCTAGATACGGAACCTTCTCCTACGAGCAGTACTTC; cdr3_aa: CSARYGTFSYEQYF; cdr3_length: 14; d_call: NA; clone_size: many; v_call: TRBV20-1; j_call: TRBJ2-7
cdr3_nt: TGTGCCAGCAGTGAAGAAACGGAACGAGACTTCACAGATACGCAGTATTTT; cdr3_aa: CASSEETERDFTDTQYF; cdr3_length: 17; d_call: NA; clone_size: many; v_call: TRBV6-1; j_call: TRBJ2-3
cdr3_nt: TGTGCCACCAGTGACACAGGGGCGGGGGAGACCCAGTACTTC; cdr3_aa: CATSDTGAGETQYF; cdr3_length: 14; d_call: NA; clone_size: NA; v_call: TRBV24-1; j_call: TRBJ2-5
cdr3_nt: TGTGCCATCAGTGTCCCCCAACAGAGCTCCTACGAGCAGTACTTC; cdr3_aa: CAISVPQQSSYEQYF; cdr3_length: 15; d_call: NA; clone_size: NA; v_call: TRBV10-3; j_call: TRBJ2-7
cdr3_nt: TGTGCCAGCAGTGAACTTAGCGGGAGGGCCTTGGGCTCCTACAATGAGCAGTTCTTC; cdr3_aa: CASSELSGRALGSYNEQFF; cdr3_length: 19; d_call: TRBD2; clone_size: NA; v_call: TRBV25-1; j_call: TRBJ2-1
cdr3_nt: TGTGCCAGCAACTTCTACGGGAGGGCTGTCTACAATGAGCAGTTCTTC; cdr3_aa: CASNFYGRAVYNEQFF; cdr3_length: 16; d_call: TRBD2; clone_size: many; v_call: TRBV11-2; j_call: TRBJ2-1
cdr3_nt: TGTGCCAGCAGTTTATCTTGGGACAGGGATGGCTACACCTTC; cdr3_aa: CASSLSWDRDGYTF; cdr3_length: 14; d_call: TRBD1; clone_size: many; v_call: TRBV27; j_call: TRBJ1-2
cdr3_nt: TGTGCCAGCAGTTTGTTGGATTCCGGGGAGCTGTTTTTT; cdr3_aa: CASSLLDSGELFF; cdr3_length: 13; d_call: NA; clone_size: many; v_call: TRBV12-3/TRBV12-4; j_call: TRBJ2-2
cdr3_nt: TGTGCCAGCAGCCTACTACTGGGGCCAGGGGCCAACGTCCTGACTTTC; cdr3_aa: CASSLLLGPGANVLTF; cdr3_length: 16; d_call: NA; clone_size: NA; v_call: TRBV4-2; j_call: TRBJ2-6
cdr3_nt: TGTGCCAGTAGGTCGGGAGAGGTACCCTACGAGCAGTACTTC; cdr3_aa: CASRSGEVPYEQYF; cdr3_length: 14; d_call: NA; clone_size: once; v_call: TRBV19; j_call: TRBJ2-7
cdr3_nt: TGCAGCTTCCAATCCGGGACAGGGGTGGGGTATGGCTACACCTTC; cdr3_aa: CSFQSGTGVGYGYTF; cdr3_length: 15; d_call: TRBD1; clone_size: many; v_call: TRBV29-1; j_call: TRBJ1-2
cdr3_nt: TGTGCCAGCTCACCCCCCGGGGTTGATGAGCAGTTCTTC; cdr3_aa: CASSPPGVDEQFF; cdr3_length: 13; d_call: NA; clone_size: many; v_call: TRBV18; j_call: TRBJ2-1
cdr3_nt: TGTGCCAGCTCACCAGCGGTTCCTCCCTACAATGAGCAGTTCTTC; cdr3_aa: CASSPAVPPYNEQFF; cdr3_length: 15; d_call: NA; clone_size: many; v_call: TRBV18; j_call: TRBJ2-1
cdr3_nt: TGCGCCAGCGGGGGGCCGGGACGAAACAATGAGCAGTTCTTC; cdr3_aa: CASGGPGRNNEQFF; cdr3_length: 14; d_call: NA; clone_size: many; v_call: TRBV5-1; j_call: TRBJ2-1
cdr3_nt: TGCAGCGTTGTTGCAGGGCTGGATCAGCCCCAGCATTTT; cdr3_aa: CSVVAGLDQPQHF; cdr3_length: 13; d_call: NA; clone_size: many; v_call: TRBV29-1; j_call: TRBJ1-5
cdr3_nt: TGTGCCAGCAGTAGGATGAGGGGGGAGCCCCAGCATTTT; cdr3_aa: CASSRMRGEPQHF; cdr3_length: 13; d_call: NA; clone_size: many; v_call: TRBV6-1; j_call: TRBJ1-5
cdr3_nt: TGTGCCAGCAGTTCTGGTTTGACCGGGGGGCTGTTTTTT; cdr3_aa: CASSSGLTGGLFF; cdr3_length: 13; d_call: NA; clone_size: NA; v_call: TRBV12-3/TRBV12-4; j_call: TRBJ2-2
cdr3_nt: TGTGCCAGCGGGACAGGGCACACTGAAGCTTTCTTT; cdr3_aa: CASGTGHTEAFF; cdr3_length: 12; d_call: TRBD1; clone_size: NA; v_call: TRBV19; j_call: TRBJ1-1
cdr3_nt: TGTGCCAGCAGCTCGTGGACAGGGCGAGTGTACGAGCAGTACTTC; cdr3_aa: CASSSWTGRVYEQYF; cdr3_length: 15; d_call: TRBD1; clone_size: NA; v_call: TRBV14; j_call: TRBJ2-7
cdr3_nt: TGCAGCGTACGGGGACAGGGGCCCTCACCCCTCCACTTT; cdr3_aa: CSVRGQGPSPLHF; cdr3_length: 13; d_call: TRBD1; clone_size: NA; v_call: TRBV29-1; j_call: TRBJ1-6